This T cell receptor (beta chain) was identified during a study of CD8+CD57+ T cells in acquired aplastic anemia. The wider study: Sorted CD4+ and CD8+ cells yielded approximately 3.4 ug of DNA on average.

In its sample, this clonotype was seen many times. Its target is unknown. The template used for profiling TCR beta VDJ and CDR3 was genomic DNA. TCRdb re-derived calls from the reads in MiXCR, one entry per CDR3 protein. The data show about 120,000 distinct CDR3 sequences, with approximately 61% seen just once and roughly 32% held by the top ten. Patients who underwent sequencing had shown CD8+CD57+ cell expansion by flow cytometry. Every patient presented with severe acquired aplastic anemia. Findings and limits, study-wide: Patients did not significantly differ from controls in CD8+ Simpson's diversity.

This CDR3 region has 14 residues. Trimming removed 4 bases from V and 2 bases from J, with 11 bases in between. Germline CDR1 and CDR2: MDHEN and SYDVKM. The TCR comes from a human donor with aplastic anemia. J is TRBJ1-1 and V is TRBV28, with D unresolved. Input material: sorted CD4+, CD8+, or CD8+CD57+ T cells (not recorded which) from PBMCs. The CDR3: CASSWSPVNTEAFF. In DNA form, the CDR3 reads TGTGCCAGCAGTTGGTCGCCAGTTAACACTGAAGCTTTCTTT.